These T cell receptor beta chains were read from a single sample in a study of CD8 T cells in ankylosing spondylitis. Using its own MiXCR run on the 5' RACE reads, TCRdb lists one record per CDR3 protein. The sample holds some 200,000 distinct CDR3 sequences, about 18% seen once. The sample taken for sequencing was blood, either unsorted or a sorted T cell fraction (not recorded which). Receptors were obtained from a male donor under 30 with ankylosing spondylitis or in good health (not recorded which). Both conserved end residues are trimmed from each CDR3. The order of the fields is V gene, J gene, clone size, CDR3 protein. Rows give clone size only sometimes, using once, few, many, or a class for an expanded clone.

>TRBV15|TRBJ1-5|many
ATSPGGSNQPQH
>TRBV6-5|TRBJ1-1|many
ASSWGQGARNTEAF
>TRBV27|TRBJ2-1|many
ASSLSSAGRGYNEQF
>TRBV12-3/TRBV12-4|TRBJ2-7|once
ASSPDGRWGPYEQY
>TRBV6-5|TRBJ2-2|many
ASRFANTGELF
>TRBV18|TRBJ2-6|few
ASSPSPSGANVLT
>TRBV5-1|TRBJ1-1|many
ASRLGPEGKAF
>TRBV9|TRBJ2-6|few
ASSVTGSGANVLT
>TRBV7-8|TRBJ2-2|many
ASTRTSGSPGELF
>TRBV30|TRBJ2-2|many
AWHTGVGTGELF
>TRBV6-2/TRBV6-3|TRBJ2-1|many
ASSLLDPNEQF
>TRBV11-2|TRBJ2-5|many
ASSLKRAGQETQY
>TRBV6-1|TRBJ1-1|many
ASIRGPNTEAF
>TRBV19|TRBJ2-2|few
ASSVRGATSRNTGELF
>TRBV12-3/TRBV12-4|TRBJ2-1|-
ASSPGVLRF
>TRBV5-1|TRBJ2-1|-
ASSLAETGAEQF
>TRBV7-8|TRBJ2-3|-
ASSSRRLAGRDTQY
>TRBV4-1|TRBJ2-2|many
ASSQDRSAGVYTGELF
>TRBV12-3/TRBV12-4|TRBJ1-1|many
ASIGRVNTEAF
>TRBV5-1|TRBJ2-6|-
ASSLGAGPSGANVLT
>TRBV7-9|TRBJ2-1|many
ASSSRQVGEQF
>TRBV30|TRBJ1-5|many
AWRGQGGNQPQH